The entry below gives a single T cell receptor (beta chain) sequence along with its context. What it binds is unknown. This sample is drawn from a study of blood T cells in healthy people across ages. Study outcomes and limitations: The study found more naive CD4+ cells and higher diversity in long-lived than aged donors.

Through a sample-barcoded 5' primer and a J-beta primer mix, a second PCR was run for 7 to 11 cycles. A template-switch adaptor with 12 random nucleotides tagged each cDNA molecule. TCRdb itself ran the 5' RACE reads through MiXCR, one entry per CDR3 protein. In the table there are more than 900,000 distinct CDR3 sequences, 25% to 30% of which are singletons. Trimming at V came to 3 bases and at J to 9 bases, leaving 4 bases not matched to a gene. The CDR3 runs to 12 residues. These data are also associated with another study on T cells of mothers and their children. From that second work: Maternal samples each gave over 9 million TCR beta CDR3 reads, and child samples roughly 3 million each.

The clonotype comes from a woman aged 40 to 49 in good health. The V gene is TRBV12-3 or TRBV12-4, the J gene TRBJ2-5; 7 positions match TRBD2. Sequences were obtained from blood. Written as DNA, the CDR3 is TGTGCCAGCAGTTTGGTCGCGGGGGCCCAGTACTTC. Encoded protein: CASSLVAGAQYF.